This T cell receptor beta chain appears in the sequencing data of a study of cytomegalovirus exposure and HLA in healthy donors. It was with 60 Vbeta and 13 Jbeta primers that the PCR ran. Sequencing was performed with immunoSEQ multiplex PCR; in TCRdb, only in-frame clones are kept and a portion is missing. The data contain roughly 100,000 clones, about 76% of them singletons. This CDR3 is built from 12 residues. V lost 6 bases to trimming and J lost 12 bases; unmatched junction nucleotides: 6. The germline V gene encodes CDR1 SEHNR and CDR2 FQNEAQ (reference sequence). This clonotype was sampled from a man in his forties in good health and CMV-seropositive. Specimen: PBMCs. The rearrangement uses TRBV7-9 and TRBJ2-1, with 9 bases aligning to TRBD1. The CDR3: CASSRRQGGQFF. CDR3 nucleotides: TGTGCCAGCAGTCGCCGACAGGGGGGGCAGTTCTTC.